This T cell receptor beta chain was sequenced during a study of a mutant IDH1 vaccine in newly diagnosed glioma. About the research overall: Patients received eight vaccinations in weeks 1, 3, 5, 7, 11, 15, 19, 23. Vaccination was launched 4-6 weeks after radiotherapy alone, or with temozolomide cycles. Study outcomes and limitations: Apparently unrelated to pseudoprogression were changes in the top peripheral T cell clonotypes.

As to this clone: The antigen remains unidentified.

CDR3 size: 17 residues. Germline loops: CDR1 MDHEN, CDR2 SYDVKM. The ends lost 5 bases at V and 6 bases at J; junction bases unmatched: 14. The protocol was immunoSEQ multiplex PCR, while the TCRdb copy is restricted to in-frame clones and leaves out a portion. The profile shows tens of thousands of clones, more than 85% of them singletons. Time point meaning: week 11, during vaccination. Alongside topical imiquimod, each dose of vaccine comprised 300 ug of mutant IDH1 20-mer peptide. The astrocytomas were IDH1-mutant, ATRX-negative, and WHO grade 3 or 4. The chain couples TRBV28 to TRBJ1-5, with 9 bases that match TRBD1. The TCR comes from a man aged 45 to 65 with glioma. This material consisted of PBMCs, taken from a glioma patient whose treatment included an IDH1 peptide vaccine. Written as DNA, the CDR3 is TGTGCCAGCAGTCCCTACGGACAGGGGATTGGTTCTCAGCCCCAGCATTTT. The encoded protein is CASSPYGQGIGSQPQHF.